The present T cell receptor beta chain was sequenced within a study of T cell responses to AZD1222 COVID-19 vaccine. Turning to this clone: The antigen remains undetermined.

Findings and limits, study-wide: Nearly half of spike-specific TCRs reportedly target variant regions that are unmutated in the B.1.351 and B.1.1.7 variants. Females made up more of the donors, who were largely white British, and clonal diversity may have come out too low.

CDR1 and CDR2 (germline): SGHAT, FQNNGV. V shed 3 bases, J shed 4 bases, and the junction held 6 bases outside the gene matches. CDR3 length: 14 amino acids. Some clones are missing from TCRdb's copy, which holds only in-frame ones; the method was immunoSEQ multiplex PCR. The sample consists of 150,000 or so clones, 90% to 95% of them appearing once. The input for sequencing was peripheral blood, taken on day 0 of AZD1222 vaccination. This receptor was taken from an adult in good health. This chain connects TRBV11-2 to TRBJ2-7; TRBD1 agrees at 7 bases. The CDR3 bases are TGTGCCAGCAGCTTCCCTGGGACAGCTTACGAGCAGTACTTC. As protein: CASSFPGTAYEQYF. Filled out from reference TRBV11-2 and TRBJ2-7, the complete variable domain reads EAGVAQSPRYKIIEKRQSVAFWCNPISGHATLYWYQQILGQGPKLLIQFQNNGVVDDSQLPKDRFSAERLKGVDSTLKIQPAKLEDSAVYLCASSFPGTAYEQYFGPGTRLTVT.